The present T cell receptor (beta chain) was sequenced within a study of blood T cell repertoires in COVID-19 (dated by TCRdb to the early 2020s). As for the study more broadly: The collaborator samples originated in the United States, Italy and Spain and spanned the acute and convalescent phases of COVID-19. Samples were obtained from the ongoing ImmuneRACE study (first 160 participants) and from about 1,300 subjects provided by 6 global collaborators. The prospective study material was composed of cDNA or gDNA derived from T cells, B-cell-depleted T cells, or PBMCs. The dataset comprised deeply sampled blood TCRbeta repertoires from subjects exposed to, actively infected with, or recovered from COVID-19. A freely available public database, intended as a resource for researchers studying the immune response to SARS-CoV-2, is where the repertoires were released. Where HLA class I and class II types were available, the types were taken from metadata supplied by the sample provider, not from assay-based typing. Sample metadata almost always included a de-identified subject ID, COVID-19 status, age in years and sex.

Collaborating institutions collected whole blood in K2EDTA tubes following their own protocols. For TCRbeta analysis, collaborators shipped samples as frozen whole blood, isolated PBMCs, or DNA extracted from either of those sample types. The investigation overall reported the following: How much clinical and demographic metadata was included differed by source and by participant, and the metadata was provided uncurated.

The CDR3, cysteine through phenylalanine, is 15 amino acids long. Just CDR3 DNA is preserved here, 45 bases in frame from base 1. The germline V gene (reference sequence) specifies LNHDA as CDR1 and SQIVND as CDR2. About this clone: No antigen is known for it. No clone much larger than this one lies a single base away; base qualities are absent.

The immunoSEQ Assay, a bias-controlled multiplex PCR, was used to amplify TCRbeta CDR3 regions from genomic DNA. On the study's bioinformatics: The number of nucleated cells in each sample was estimated from the amplification of reference gene primers within the assay. Sequence reads were collapsed and filtered to measure the absolute abundance of every unique TCRbeta CDR3 rearrangement. For each sample, productive Simpson clonality was calculated by taking the square root of Simpson's diversity index across productive rearrangements. Imported from immuneACCESS, the table was reduced by TCRdb to in-frame sequences with V and J called. These copies leave out some clones; in studies compared against another copy, an unresolved V gene accounts for under half, and the cause of the remainder is not known. That table supplies the V and J calls and clone size; D and trimming were determined from the DNA. Here the sample has about 76,000 clones; around 86% occur a single time. In total, the top ten clones hold about 30% of the sample.

The specimen was peripheral blood. The chain employs TRBV19 and TRBJ2-2, with 8 bases matching TRBD2. The TCR originated in a human donor in a cohort sampled during active COVID-19. The CDR3 protein is CVRFPSGPQTGELFF. The DNA sequence follows: TGTGTTAGGTTCCCTAGCGGGCCTCAGACCGGGGAGCTGTTTTTT.